The next 8 T cell receptor beta chains were all read from a single sample in a study of blood T cell repertoires in COVID-19. Profiled with immunoSEQ multiplex PCR; TCRdb holds only in-frame clones, not every one. Of 190,000 or so clones in the sample, 85% to 90% were seen once. Sample: PBMCs or T cells enriched from blood (not recorded which). The origin of the receptors is a man aged 25-45 years who had recovered from COVID-19.

The chain carries TRBV7-8 and TRBJ2-5; 12 bases align to TRBD2. CDR1 and CDR2 (germline): SGHVS, FQNEAQ. Trimming at V came to 3 bases and at J to 3 bases, leaving 5 bases not matched to a gene. This CDR3 contains 16 residues. This chain's CDR3 is CASSFNPSGREETQYF. As DNA, the CDR3 is TGTGCCAGCAGCTTCAATCCTAGCGGGAGGGAAGAGACCCAGTACTTC.

The chain employs TRBV11-2 and TRBJ2-4; 7 bases agree with TRBD1. V was pared by 8 bases and J by 6 bases, with 13 bases of the junction left unmatched. The CDR3 spans 15 residues. Looked up from germline, CDR1 is SGHAT and CDR2 is FQNNGV. The CDR3 bases are TGTGCCAGCGAGGGGGCAGGTAGCCATGCAAACATTCAGTACTTC. It codes for CASEGAGSHANIQYF.

This clone was detected only once. The V call is TRBV12-5, the J call TRBJ1-5; 7 nucleotides match TRBD1. Unmatched junction bases numbered 7, after V lost 1 base and J lost 7 bases. The CDR3 spans 15 residues. Germline V gene data show CDR1 as LGHNT and CDR2 as FRNRAP. CDR3 region: CASGLARQGSQPQHF. The CDR3 DNA follows: TGTGCTAGTGGTTTGGCCCGACAGGGTTCGCAGCCCCAGCATTTT.

The CDR3 DNA reads as TGTGCCAGCAGCCAACGGGGTGACGGCTACACCTTC. Amino acids: CASSQRGDGYTF. J is TRBJ1-2 and V is TRBV28; D unclear. This CDR3 is 12 amino acids long. Germline-derived CDR1 and CDR2 are MDHEN and SYDVKM. V lost 6 bases, J lost 8 bases, and 13 bases lay in between.

The rearrangement joins TRBV12-2 to TRBJ2-4; the D call TRBD1 from the table was never checked on the DNA. TRBV12-2 is a known pseudogene. There are 16 residues in the CDR3. The CDR3 loop reads CASRLPRQGVCDIQYF. In nucleotides, the CDR3 is TGTGCAAGTCGCTTACCGAGACAGGGGGTTTGTGACATTCAGTACTTC.

The V call is TRBV5-1, the J call TRBJ2-1, with 10 bases aligning to TRBD2. The junction had 11 bases not matched to a gene; V was cut back by 4 bases and J by 4 bases. The CDR3 totals 17 residues. CDR1 is SGHRS, CDR2 YFSETQ, per germline. The CDR3 here is CASSPTPGLAKYNEQFF. The CDR3 nucleotides read TGCGCCAGCAGCCCTACTCCGGGACTAGCGAAATACAATGAGCAGTTCTTC.

The chain has TRBV5-8 and TRBJ2-7, with 8 bases that match TRBD2. The CDR3 is 15 amino acids. Germline V gene lookup returns CDR1 SGHTS and CDR2 YDEGEE. J lost 2 bases, V lost 0 bases, and 4 bases had no gene match. In DNA, the CDR3 is TGTGCCAGCAGCTTGGATGGTAGCGGGGCCTACGAGCAGTACTTC. Translating it yields CASSLDGSGAYEQYF.

The chain combines TRBV24-1 with TRBJ1-2; D is unresolved. The CDR3 has 11 amino acids. The germline V gene encodes CDR1 KGHDR and CDR2 SFDVKD. V lost 9 bases and J 4 bases, leaving 8 bases between the germline ends. Written as DNA, the CDR3 is TGTGCCACCGAGGGTGGCTATGGCTACACCTTC. It specifies CATEGGYGYTF.